This TCR beta chain appears in the sequencing data of a study of T cell responses to AZD1222 COVID-19 vaccine. Study at large: Combined were second doses at about 4 or about 12 weeks.

The CDR3 runs to 13 residues. Trimming took 2 bases from V and 1 from J, leaving 5 bases between them. In germline, CDR1 is LGHDT, CDR2 YNNKEL (reference sequence). Study-level results: Donors were chiefly white British, with a greater number of females, and clonal diversity was perhaps underestimated. The peak T cell response came first, and repertoires were sampled only after it. Increased Spike-specific TCR breadth and depth were observed after two AZD1222 doses.

As for this clone: Its antigen is unidentified.

The method was immunoSEQ multiplex PCR; TCRdb's version includes in-frame clones alone and lacks a portion of them. The sample contains some 22,000 clones, approximately 82% of which appear only once. The source material was peripheral blood, sampled on day 0 of AZD1222 vaccination. This clonotype was sampled from an adult in good health. V and J are TRBV3-1 (or the pseudogene TRBV3-2) and TRBJ1-1; D gene ambiguous. The CDR3 sequence: CASSQTRNTEAFF. CDR3 DNA sequence: TGTGCCAGCAGCCAAACGCGGAACACTGAAGCTTTCTTT.